This T cell receptor (beta chain) was sequenced for a study of T cells in Graves' hyperthyroidism and ophthalmopathy. The germline V gene has CDR1 LGHDT and CDR2 YNNKEL (reference sequence). This CDR3 has 14 residues. The germline V and J ends were trimmed by 4 bases and 5 bases, with 15 bases remaining between them. Whole-study findings and limits: Most expanded thyroid clonotypes above 0.001 also appeared in blood.

This clonotype was seen ten or more times. Its target is unknown. Amplified regions were TCR beta CDR3 sequences from RNA transcripts. With the HTBI primer set, the TCR CDR3 went through a first round of RT-PCR. TCRdb redid the calling of the multiplex PCR reads with MiXCR, one entry per CDR3 protein. The sample has a few hundred thousand distinct CDR3 sequences, roughly 50% seen once. The hyperthyroidism was newly diagnosed and had lasted under 2 months; the patients were aged 18 to 65. Sequencing was performed on peripheral blood or thyroid tissue (not recorded which). The source of this sequence is a woman between 18 and 29 years old with Graves' hyperthyroidism. This rearrangement joins TRBV3-1 to TRBJ2-7; D may match TRBD1 or TRBD2 (6 bases each). The CDR3, as DNA: TGTGCCAGCAGCCCCGAGCAGGGGAGGCACGAGCAGTACTTC. Translating it yields CASSPEQGRHEQYF.